This T cell receptor (beta chain) was identified during a study of shared clonotypes between healthy human individuals. Study-level background: The study drew on two women and a few men aged 18 to 49 as donors. The study's findings and limits: Larger estimated richness was generally recorded for naive subsets relative to memory subsets. Rarefaction indicated that sorted-subset sequencing remained incomplete although depth was large. Clonotype sharing across several donors was observed for roughly 5% of naive CD4 clonotypes.

The CDR3 contains 13 residues. The V end lost 3 bases, the J end lost 2 bases, and 9 bases lay between the germline ends. Germline CDR1 reads SGDLS; CDR2 reads YYNGEE. Assay: immunoSEQ multiplex PCR; the TCRdb copy retains only in-frame clones and omits some. Seen here are a few hundred thousand clones, around 95% observed once, and the top ten hold 0.11%. On this clone: The antigen is unknown. The same CDR3 can be traced to other DNA sequences in this sample.

It was CD45RO-negative cells, positively selected for CCR7, that made up naive CD8 cells, with terminally differentiated effector memory CD45RA+ cells excluded. The chain has TRBV9 and TRBJ2-7; maybe TRBD2 (5 bases). The sequenced sample consisted of naive CD8+ T cells sorted from blood. This clonotype originated in a woman younger than 45 in good health. The CDR3 protein is CASSGGLAYEQYF. The CDR3 bases are TGTGCCAGCAGCGGAGGACTGGCCTACGAGCAGTACTTC.